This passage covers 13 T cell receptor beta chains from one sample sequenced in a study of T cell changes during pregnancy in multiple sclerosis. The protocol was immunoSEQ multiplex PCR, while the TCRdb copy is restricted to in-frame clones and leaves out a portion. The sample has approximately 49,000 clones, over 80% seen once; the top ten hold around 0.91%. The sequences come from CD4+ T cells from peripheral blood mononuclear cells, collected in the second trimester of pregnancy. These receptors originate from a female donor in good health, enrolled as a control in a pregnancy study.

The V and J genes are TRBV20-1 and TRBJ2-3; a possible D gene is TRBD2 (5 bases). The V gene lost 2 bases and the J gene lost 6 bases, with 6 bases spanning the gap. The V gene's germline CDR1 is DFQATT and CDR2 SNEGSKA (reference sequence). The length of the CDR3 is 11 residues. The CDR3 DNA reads TGCAGTGCTAGAACGGGGGATACGCAGTATTTT. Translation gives CSARTGDTQYF.

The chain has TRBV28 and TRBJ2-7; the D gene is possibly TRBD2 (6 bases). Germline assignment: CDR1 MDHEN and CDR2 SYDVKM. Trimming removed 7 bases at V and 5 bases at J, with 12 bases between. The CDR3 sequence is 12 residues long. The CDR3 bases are TGTGCCAGCACCACCGGAGGGAACGAGCAGTACTTC. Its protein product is CASTTGGNEQYF.

CDR3 loop: CASSWASGSNNEQFF. The CDR3 region has the DNA TGCGCCAGCAGCTGGGCTAGCGGGAGTAACAATGAGCAGTTCTTC. The chain recombines TRBV5-1 with TRBJ2-1, with 10 bases identical to TRBD2. Germline V gives CDR1 SGHRS, CDR2 YFSETQ. V gave up 3 bases and J gave up 5 bases; unmatched junction bases: 5. This CDR3 comprises 15 residues.

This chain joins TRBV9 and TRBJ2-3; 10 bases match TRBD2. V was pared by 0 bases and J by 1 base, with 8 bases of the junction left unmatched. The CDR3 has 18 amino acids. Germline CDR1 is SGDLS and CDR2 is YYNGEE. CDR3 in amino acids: CASSVAPAGTSGTDTQYF. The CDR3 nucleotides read TGTGCCAGCAGCGTAGCCCCGGCCGGGACTAGCGGCACAGATACGCAGTATTTT.

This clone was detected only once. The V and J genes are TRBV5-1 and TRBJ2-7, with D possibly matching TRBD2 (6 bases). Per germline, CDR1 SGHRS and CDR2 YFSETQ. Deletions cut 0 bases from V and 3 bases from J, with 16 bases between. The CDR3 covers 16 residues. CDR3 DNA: TGCGCCAGCAGCTTGGGGGGACGGGGGTTGTTCTACGAGCAGTACTTC. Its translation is CASSLGGRGLFYEQYF.

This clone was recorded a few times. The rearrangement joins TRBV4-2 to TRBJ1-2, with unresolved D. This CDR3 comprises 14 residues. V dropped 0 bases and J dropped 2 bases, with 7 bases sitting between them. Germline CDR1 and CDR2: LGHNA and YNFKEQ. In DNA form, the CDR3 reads TGTGCCAGCAGCCAAGAAACGGGGAACTATGGCTACACCTTC. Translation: CASSQETGNYGYTF.

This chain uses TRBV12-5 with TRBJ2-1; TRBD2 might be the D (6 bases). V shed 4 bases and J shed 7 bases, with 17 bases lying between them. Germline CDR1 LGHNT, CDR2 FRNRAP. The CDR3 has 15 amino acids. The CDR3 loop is CASGSDGGSRNEQFF. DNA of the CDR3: TGTGCTAGTGGTTCCGATGGAGGGAGCCGAAATGAGCAGTTCTTC.

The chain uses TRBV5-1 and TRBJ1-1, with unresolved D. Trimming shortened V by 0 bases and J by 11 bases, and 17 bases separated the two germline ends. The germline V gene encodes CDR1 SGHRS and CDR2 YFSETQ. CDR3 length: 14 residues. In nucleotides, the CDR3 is TGCGCCAGCAGCTTGGATGTGGGCCCGGATAAGGCTTTCTTT. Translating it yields CASSLDVGPDKAFF.

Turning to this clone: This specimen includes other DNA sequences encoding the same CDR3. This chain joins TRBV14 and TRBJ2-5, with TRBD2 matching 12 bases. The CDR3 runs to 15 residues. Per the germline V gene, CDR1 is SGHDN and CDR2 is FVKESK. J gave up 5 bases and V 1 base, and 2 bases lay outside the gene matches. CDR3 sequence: CASSQGLAGVETQYF. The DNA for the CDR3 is TGTGCCAGCAGCCAAGGACTAGCGGGAGTGGAGACCCAGTACTTC.

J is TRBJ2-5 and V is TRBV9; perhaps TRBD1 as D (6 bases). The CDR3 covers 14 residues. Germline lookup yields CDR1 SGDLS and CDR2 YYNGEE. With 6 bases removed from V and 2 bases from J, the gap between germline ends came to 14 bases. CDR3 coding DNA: TGTGCCAGCATCTATGCCAGGGGACAAGAGACCCAGTACTTC. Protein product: CASIYARGQETQYF.

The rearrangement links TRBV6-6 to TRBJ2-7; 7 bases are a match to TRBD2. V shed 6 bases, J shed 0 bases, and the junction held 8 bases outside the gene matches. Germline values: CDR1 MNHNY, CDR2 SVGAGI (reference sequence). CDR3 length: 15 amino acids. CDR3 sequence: CASSPTREGSYEQYF. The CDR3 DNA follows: TGTGCCAGCAGCCCTACTAGGGAGGGCTCCTACGAGCAGTACTTC.

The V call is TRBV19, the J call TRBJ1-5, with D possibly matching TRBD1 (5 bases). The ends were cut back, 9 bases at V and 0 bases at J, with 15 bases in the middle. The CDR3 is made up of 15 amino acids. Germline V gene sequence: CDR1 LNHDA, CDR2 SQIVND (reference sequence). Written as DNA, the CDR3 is TGTGCCAGGGGGCCCCCCAGCCATAGCAATCAGCCCCAGCATTTT. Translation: CARGPPSHSNQPQHF.

CDR3 nucleotide sequence: TGTGCCAGCAGCTTACCCGGGACTAGCGGTTACGAGCAGTACTTC. Translation gives CASSLPGTSGYEQYF. The chain links TRBV11-2 to TRBJ2-7; 11 bases align to TRBD2. Germline CDR1 SGHAT, CDR2 FQNNGV. V shed 2 bases and J 4 bases; nucleotides not matched to a gene: 4. The CDR3 loop spans 15 amino acids.